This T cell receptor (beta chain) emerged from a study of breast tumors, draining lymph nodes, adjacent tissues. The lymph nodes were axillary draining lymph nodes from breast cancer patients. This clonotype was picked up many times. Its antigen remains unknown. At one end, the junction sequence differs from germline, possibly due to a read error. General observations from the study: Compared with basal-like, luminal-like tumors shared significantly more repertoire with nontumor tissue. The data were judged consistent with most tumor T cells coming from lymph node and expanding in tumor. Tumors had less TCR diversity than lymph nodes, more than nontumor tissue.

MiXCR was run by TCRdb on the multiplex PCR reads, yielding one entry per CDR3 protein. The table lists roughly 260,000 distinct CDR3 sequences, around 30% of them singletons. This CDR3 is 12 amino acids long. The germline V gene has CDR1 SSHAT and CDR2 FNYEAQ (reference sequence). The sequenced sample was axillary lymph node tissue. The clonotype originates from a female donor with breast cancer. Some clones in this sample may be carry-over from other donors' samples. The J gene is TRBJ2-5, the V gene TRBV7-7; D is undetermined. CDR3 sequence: CASSPMSETQYF. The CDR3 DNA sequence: TGTGCTAGCAGCCCTATGTCGGAGACCCAGTACTTC.